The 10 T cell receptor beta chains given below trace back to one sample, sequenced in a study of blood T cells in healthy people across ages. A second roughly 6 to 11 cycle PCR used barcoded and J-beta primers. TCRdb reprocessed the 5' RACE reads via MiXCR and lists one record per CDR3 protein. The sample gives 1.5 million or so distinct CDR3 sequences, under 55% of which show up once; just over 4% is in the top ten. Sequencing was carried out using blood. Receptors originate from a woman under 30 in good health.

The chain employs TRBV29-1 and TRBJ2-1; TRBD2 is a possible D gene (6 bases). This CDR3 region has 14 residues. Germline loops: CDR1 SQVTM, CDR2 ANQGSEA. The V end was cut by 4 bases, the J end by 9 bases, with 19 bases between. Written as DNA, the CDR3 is TGCAGCGTTGTGAGGGAGGACCCAGTCGGTGAGCAGTTCTTC. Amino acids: CSVVREDPVGEQFF.

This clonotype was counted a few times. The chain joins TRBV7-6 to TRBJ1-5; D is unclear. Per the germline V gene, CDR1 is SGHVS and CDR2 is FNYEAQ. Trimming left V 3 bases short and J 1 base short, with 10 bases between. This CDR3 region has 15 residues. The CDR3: CASSLQAGSNQPQHF. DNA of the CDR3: TGTGCCAGCAGCTTGCAGGCTGGGAGCAATCAGCCCCAGCATTTT. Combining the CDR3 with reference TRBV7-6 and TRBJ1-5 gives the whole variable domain GAGVSQSPRYKVTKRGQDVALRCDPISGHVSLYWYRQALGQGPEFLTYFNYEAQQDKSGLPNDRFSAERPEGSISTLTIQRTEQRDSAMYRCASSLQAGSNQPQHFGDGTRLSIL.

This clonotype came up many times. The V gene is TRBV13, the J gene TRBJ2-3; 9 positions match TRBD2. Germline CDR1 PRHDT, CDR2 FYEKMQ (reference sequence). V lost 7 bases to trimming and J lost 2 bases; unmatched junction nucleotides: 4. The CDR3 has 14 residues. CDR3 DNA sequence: TGTGCCAGCAAACCGGGACTAGCCACAGATACGCAGTATTTT. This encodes CASKPGLATDTQYF.

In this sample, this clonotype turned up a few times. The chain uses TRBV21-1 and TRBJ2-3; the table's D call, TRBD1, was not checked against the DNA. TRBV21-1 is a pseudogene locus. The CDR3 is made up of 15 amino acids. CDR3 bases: TGTGCCAGCAGCACTTCGGACAGGGTAACAGATACGCAGTATTTT. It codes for CASSTSDRVTDTQYF.

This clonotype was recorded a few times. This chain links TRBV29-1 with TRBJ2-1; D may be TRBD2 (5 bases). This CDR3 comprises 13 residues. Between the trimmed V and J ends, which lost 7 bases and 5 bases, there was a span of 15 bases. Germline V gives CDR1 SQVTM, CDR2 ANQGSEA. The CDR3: CSARGLKNNEQFF. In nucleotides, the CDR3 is TGCAGCGCGAGAGGGCTAAAGAACAATGAGCAGTTCTTC.

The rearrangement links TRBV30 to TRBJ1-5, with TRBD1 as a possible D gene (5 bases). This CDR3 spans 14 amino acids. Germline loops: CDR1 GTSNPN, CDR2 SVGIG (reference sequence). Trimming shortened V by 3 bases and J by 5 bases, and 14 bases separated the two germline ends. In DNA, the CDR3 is TGTGCCTGGAGAGAGGGACGGCAAGATCAGCCCCAGCATTTT. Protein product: CAWREGRQDQPQHF.

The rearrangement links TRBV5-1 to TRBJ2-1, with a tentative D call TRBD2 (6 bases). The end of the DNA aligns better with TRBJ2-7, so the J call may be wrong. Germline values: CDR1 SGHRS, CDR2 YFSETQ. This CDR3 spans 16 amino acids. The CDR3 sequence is CASSQSRGNPGDEQYF. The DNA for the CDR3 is TGCGCCAGCAGCCAGTCCCGGGGGAATCCTGGGGATGAGCAGTACTTC.

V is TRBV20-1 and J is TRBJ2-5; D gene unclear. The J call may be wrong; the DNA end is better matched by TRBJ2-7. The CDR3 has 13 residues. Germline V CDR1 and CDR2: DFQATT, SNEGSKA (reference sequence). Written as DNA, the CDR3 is TGCAGTGCTATCGGACGGTATACCTACGAGCAGTACTTC. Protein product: CSAIGRYTYEQYF.

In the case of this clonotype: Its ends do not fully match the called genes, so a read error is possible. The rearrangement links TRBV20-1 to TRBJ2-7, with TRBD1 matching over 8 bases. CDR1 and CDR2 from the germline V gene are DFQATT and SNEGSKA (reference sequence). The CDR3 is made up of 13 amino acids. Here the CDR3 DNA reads TGCGGTGCTCCCCGGACAGGGATCGATGAGCAGTACTTC. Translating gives CGAPRTGIDEQYF.

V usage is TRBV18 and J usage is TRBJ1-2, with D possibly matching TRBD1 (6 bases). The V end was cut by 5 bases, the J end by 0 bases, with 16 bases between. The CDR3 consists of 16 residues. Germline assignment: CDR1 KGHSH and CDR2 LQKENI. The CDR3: CASSSKPGHPNYGYTF. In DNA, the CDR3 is TGTGCCAGCTCATCCAAACCGGGACACCCTAACTATGGCTACACCTTC.